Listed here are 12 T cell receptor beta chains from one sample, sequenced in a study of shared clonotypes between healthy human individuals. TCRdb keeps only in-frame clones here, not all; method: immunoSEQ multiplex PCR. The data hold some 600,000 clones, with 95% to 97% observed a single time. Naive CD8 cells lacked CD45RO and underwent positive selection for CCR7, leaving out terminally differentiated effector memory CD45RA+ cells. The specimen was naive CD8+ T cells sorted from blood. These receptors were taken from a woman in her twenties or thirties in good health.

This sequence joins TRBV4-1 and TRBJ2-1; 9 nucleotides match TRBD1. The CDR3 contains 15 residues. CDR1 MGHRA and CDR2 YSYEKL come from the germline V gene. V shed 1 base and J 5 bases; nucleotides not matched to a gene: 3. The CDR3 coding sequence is TGCGCCAGCAGCCAAGGGACAGGGGTCAACAATGAGCAGTTCTTC. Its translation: CASSQGTGVNNEQFF.

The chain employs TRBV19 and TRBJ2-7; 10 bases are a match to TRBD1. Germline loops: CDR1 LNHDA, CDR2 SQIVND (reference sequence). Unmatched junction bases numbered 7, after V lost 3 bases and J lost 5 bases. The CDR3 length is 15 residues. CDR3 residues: CASSILGTGEDEQYF. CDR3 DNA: TGTGCCAGTAGTATCCTGGGGACAGGGGAAGACGAGCAGTACTTC.

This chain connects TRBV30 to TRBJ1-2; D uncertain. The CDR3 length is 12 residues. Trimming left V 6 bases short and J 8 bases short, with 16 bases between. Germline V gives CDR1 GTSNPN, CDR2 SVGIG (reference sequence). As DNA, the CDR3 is TGTGCCTGCCCCGGCGCGGGTAAGGGCTACACCTTC. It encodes CACPGAGKGYTF.

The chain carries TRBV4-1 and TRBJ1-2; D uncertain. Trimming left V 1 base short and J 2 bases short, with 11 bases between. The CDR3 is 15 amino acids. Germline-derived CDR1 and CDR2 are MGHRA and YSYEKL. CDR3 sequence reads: CASSQGAGVNYGYTF. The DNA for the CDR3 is TGCGCCAGCAGCCAAGGCGCCGGAGTCAACTATGGCTACACCTTC.

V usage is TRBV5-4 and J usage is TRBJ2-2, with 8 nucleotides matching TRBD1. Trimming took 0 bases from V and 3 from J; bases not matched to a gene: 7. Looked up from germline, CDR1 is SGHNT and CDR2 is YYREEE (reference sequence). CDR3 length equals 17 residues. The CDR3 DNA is TGTGCCAGCAGCTTGGGTTTGCAGGGGGCCGACACCGGGGAGCTGTTTTTT. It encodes CASSLGLQGADTGELFF.

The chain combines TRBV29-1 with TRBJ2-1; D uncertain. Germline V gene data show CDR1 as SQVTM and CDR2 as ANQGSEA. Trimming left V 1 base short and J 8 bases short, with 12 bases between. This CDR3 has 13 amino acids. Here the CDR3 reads CSVEVGDRYEQFF. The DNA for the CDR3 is TGCAGCGTTGAAGTTGGAGATCGGTATGAGCAGTTCTTC.

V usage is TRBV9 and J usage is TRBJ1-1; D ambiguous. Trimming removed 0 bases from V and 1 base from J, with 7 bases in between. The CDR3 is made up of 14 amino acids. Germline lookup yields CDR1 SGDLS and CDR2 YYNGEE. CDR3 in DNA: TGTGCCAGCAGCGTAGCGGCCAAGAACACTGAAGCTTTCTTT. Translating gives CASSVAAKNTEAFF.

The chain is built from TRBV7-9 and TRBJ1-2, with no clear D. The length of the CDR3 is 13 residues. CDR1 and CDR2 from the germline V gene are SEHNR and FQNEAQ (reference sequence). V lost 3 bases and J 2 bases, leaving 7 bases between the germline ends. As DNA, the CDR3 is TGTGCCAGCAGCTTCGAGATGAACTATGGCTACACCTTC. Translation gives CASSFEMNYGYTF.

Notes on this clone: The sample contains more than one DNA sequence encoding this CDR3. CDR3 sequence: CASSYGSTYEQYF. CDR3 sequence (DNA): TGTGCCAGCAGTTACGGAAGTACCTACGAGCAGTACTTC. The gene calls are TRBV6-5 and TRBJ2-7; D ambiguous. CDR3 length: 13 amino acids. Germline V CDR1 and CDR2: MNHEY, SVGAGI. The V end lost 2 bases, the J end lost 2 bases, and 7 bases lay between the germline ends.

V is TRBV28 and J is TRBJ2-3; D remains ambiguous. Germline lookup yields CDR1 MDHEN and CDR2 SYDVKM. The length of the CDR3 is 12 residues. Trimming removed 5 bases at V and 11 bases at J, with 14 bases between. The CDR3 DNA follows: TGTGCCAGCAGTCCTTCTGCAGGAAAGCAGTATTTT. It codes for CASSPSAGKQYF.

The CDR3 DNA follows: TGTGCCAGTAGTACGGGGACAGGGGACACAGATACGCAGTATTTT. It specifies CASSTGTGDTDTQYF. The V and J genes are TRBV19 and TRBJ2-3; 10 bases line up with TRBD1. The CDR3 is made up of 15 amino acids. CDR1 and CDR2 from the germline V gene are LNHDA and SQIVND (reference sequence). V dropped 4 bases and J dropped 2; count of bases not matched to a gene: 3.

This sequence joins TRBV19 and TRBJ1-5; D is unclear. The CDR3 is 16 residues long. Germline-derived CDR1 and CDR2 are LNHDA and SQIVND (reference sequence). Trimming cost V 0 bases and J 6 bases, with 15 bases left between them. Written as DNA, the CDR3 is TGTGCCAGTAGTATAGATTTAGAGGAGCGCGTTCAGCCCCAGCATTTT. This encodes CASSIDLEERVQPQHF.